This T cell receptor beta chain derives from a study of OX40 agonist ivuxolimab in advanced cancers. Across the whole study: Patient treatment consisted of intravenous ivuxolimab administration every 2 weeks at 0.01 to 10 mg/kg. Earlier anti-PD-1, anti-PD-L1 or anti-CTLA-4 therapy was permitted; around 40% had received some. Study-wide findings and caveats: Determination of antigen specificity was not performed for the expanded peripheral T cells.

Germline CDR1 MNHEY, CDR2 SVGAGI. The V end lost 2 bases, the J end lost 4 bases, and 16 bases lay between the germline ends. The CDR3 covers 16 residues. Libraries were prepared by immunoSEQ multiplex PCR; TCRdb keeps only in-frame clonotypes and omits some of them. The top ten clones hold over 1.5% of a sample with approximately 49,000 clones, under 90% of them seen once. Anyone with autoimmune disease history or systemic immunosuppression was excluded. About this clone: Its antigen is unknown.

Sequenced material: CD4+ or CD8+ T cells sorted from blood, taken in a trial of the OX40 agonist ivuxolimab. V gene TRBV6-5 combines with J gene TRBJ2-3; D is unclear. The TCR sequence derives from an adult with an advanced solid tumor such as melanoma, head and neck, liver or kidney cancer. The CDR3 reads CASSYLDPRSADTQYF. The CDR3 DNA sequence: TGTGCCAGCAGTTACCTCGACCCTAGAAGCGCAGATACGCAGTATTTT.